Each of the 29 T cell receptor beta chains below was sequenced from the same sample in a study of CD8 T cells in ankylosing spondylitis. Via MiXCR, TCRdb re-called the 5' RACE reads, giving one row per CDR3 protein. The table includes under 450,000 distinct CDR3 sequences, roughly 15% detected once. These receptors are not linked to any known antigen. Regarding the study as a whole: What seemed typical of ankylosing spondylitis blood was a TCR beta motif built from 8 or 9 highly homologous variants.

Sequencing was performed on blood, either unsorted or a sorted T cell fraction (not recorded which). The origin of the receptors is a male donor with ankylosing spondylitis.

The V call is TRBV7-3, the J call TRBJ2-1; TRBD2 matches at 14 bases. Germline assignment: CDR1 SGHTA and CDR2 FQGTGA. V was pared by 5 bases and J by 6 bases, with 6 bases of the junction left unmatched. This CDR3 comprises 16 residues. CDR3 amino acids: CASSPTSGGAGNEQFF. The CDR3 DNA is TGTGCCAGCAGCCCGACTAGCGGGGGGGCCGGCAATGAGCAGTTCTTC.

This chain connects TRBV5-1 to TRBJ1-4; possibly TRBD1 for D (6 bases). Between the trimmed V and J ends, which lost 5 bases and 3 bases, there was a span of 14 bases. The CDR3 is made up of 15 amino acids. The germline CDR1 and CDR2 sequences are SGHRS and YFSETQ. The CDR3 protein is CASSPQTGSNEKLFF. DNA for the CDR3: TGCGCCAGCAGTCCCCAAACAGGGTCTAATGAAAAACTGTTTTTT.

The genes are TRBV9 and TRBJ2-7, with 8 bases matching TRBD1. Germline-derived CDR1 and CDR2 are SGDLS and YYNGEE. The CDR3 extends over 14 amino acids. After removal of 4 bases from V and 5 bases from J, the junction contained 8 bases not matched to a gene. This CDR3 reads CASSPRTGNDEQYF. CDR3 DNA sequence: TGTGCCAGCAGCCCAAGGACAGGGAATGACGAGCAGTACTTC.

J is TRBJ2-7 and V is TRBV3-1, with D perhaps assigned TRBD1 or TRBD2 (5 bases each). The V end lost 2 bases, the J end lost 6 bases, and 8 bases lay between the germline ends. The germline V gene encodes CDR1 LGHDT and CDR2 YNNKEL (reference sequence). CDR3 size: 12 residues. CDR3: CASSQTRGEQYF. The CDR3 DNA sequence: TGTGCCAGCAGCCAAACTAGGGGCGAGCAGTACTTC.

The chain couples TRBV11-2 to TRBJ2-2; 10 positions match TRBD2. Germline V gene sequence: CDR1 SGHAT, CDR2 FQNNGV. The CDR3 has 16 amino acids. With V trimmed by 9 bases and J by 1 base, 8 bases remained unmatched. The CDR3 DNA reads as TGTGCCAGTAATAAAGCGGGGGGGAAGAACACCGGGGAGCTGTTTTTT. Translating gives CASNKAGGKNTGELFF.

This clonotype came up a few times. The V gene is TRBV6-5, the J gene TRBJ1-2; D gene uncertain. The germline V gene encodes CDR1 MNHEY and CDR2 SVGAGI. CDR3 size: 14 residues. Trimming removed 2 bases at V and 6 bases at J, with 13 bases between. The CDR3, as DNA: TGTGCCAGCAGTTACCGCACAGAGAGCGATGGCTACACCTTC. This sequence encodes CASSYRTESDGYTF.

This sequence joins TRBV7-9 and TRBJ1-2; the D is unclear. Germline CDR1 SEHNR, CDR2 FQNEAQ (reference sequence). This CDR3 is 11 amino acids long. V lost 2 bases and J 7 bases, leaving 5 bases between the germline ends. The CDR3 DNA follows: TGTGCCAGCAGCTTAACGGGTGGCTACACCTTC. Protein: CASSLTGGYTF.

This clonotype showed up just a few times. The chain carries TRBV6-1 and TRBJ2-7, with D possibly TRBD2 on 6 matching bases. This CDR3 region has 14 residues. Trimming removed 6 bases at V and 5 bases at J, with 17 bases between. In germline, CDR1 is MNHNS, CDR2 SASEGT. The CDR3 DNA is TGTGCCAGCAGCCGCCGGGACTTCTTCGACGAGCAGTACTTC. Protein product: CASSRRDFFDEQYF.

This clonotype showed up just a few times. This sequence joins TRBV12-3 or TRBV12-4 and TRBJ1-3; 9 bases are shared with TRBD1. The trim removed 6 bases at V and 4 bases at J, leaving 4 bases unmatched. This CDR3 is built from 14 residues. CDR3 DNA: TGTGCCAGCAGAGGGACAGGGACCGGAAACACCATATATTTT. Its protein product is CASRGTGTGNTIYF.

Ten or more counts support this clonotype. V and J are TRBV5-1 and TRBJ2-1, with 9 bases lining up with TRBD1. The CDR3 covers 15 residues. The germline gives CDR1 SGHRS, CDR2 YFSETQ. With 4 bases clipped from V and 8 bases from J, the junction kept 10 bases outside the gene matches. The CDR3 here is CASSHQNTGGDEQFF. CDR3 sequence (DNA): TGCGCCAGCAGCCACCAAAATACAGGGGGCGATGAGCAGTTCTTC.

This clonotype was observed a handful of times. The chain couples TRBV7-9 to TRBJ1-6, with 10 bases that match TRBD1. CDR1 is SEHNR, CDR2 FQNEAQ, per germline (reference sequence). The ends lost 5 bases at V and 8 bases at J; junction bases unmatched: 9. The CDR3 has 16 amino acids. In DNA, the CDR3 is TGTGCCAGCAGCCGCATGACAGGGGGCTCTGATTCACCCCTCCACTTT. Translation: CASSRMTGGSDSPLHF.

The chain couples TRBV20-1 to TRBJ2-5; a possible D gene is TRBD1 (5 bases). The CDR3 runs to 12 residues. V was shortened by 4 bases and J by 2 bases, with 8 bases between the two germline ends. Looked up from germline, CDR1 is DFQATT and CDR2 is SNEGSKA (reference sequence). CDR3 sequence reads: CSATRQQETQYF. CDR3 nucleotides: TGCAGTGCTACTCGACAGCAAGAGACCCAGTACTTC.

V is TRBV5-5 and J is TRBJ1-5; D not resolved. Trimming stripped 7 bases from V and 5 bases from J, with 19 bases between. Germline V gene lookup returns CDR1 SGHKS and CDR2 YYEKEE (reference sequence). The CDR3 is made up of 15 amino acids. The CDR3 region is CASRPSGGEHQPQHF. The DNA of the CDR3 is TGTGCCAGCCGACCCTCAGGAGGCGAGCATCAGCCCCAGCATTTT. Full variable domain (outside the CDR3, taken from reference TRBV5-5 and TRBJ1-5): DAGVTQSPTHLIKTRGQQVTLRCSPISGHKSVSWYQQVLGQGPQFIFQYYEKEERGRGNFPDRFSARQFPNYSSELNVNALLLGDSALYLCASRPSGGEHQPQHFGDGTRLSIL.

The chain links TRBV5-1 to TRBJ1-2, with unresolved D. V lost 2 bases, J lost 0 bases, and 11 bases lay in between. CDR3 length equals 15 residues. Germline loops: CDR1 SGHRS, CDR2 YFSETQ. CDR3 DNA: TGCGCCAGCAGCTTATACGTCAGTACTAACTATGGCTACACCTTC. It encodes CASSLYVSTNYGYTF.

The chain has TRBV6-5 and TRBJ1-2; a possible D gene is TRBD1 (5 bases). There are 16 residues in the CDR3. Looked up from germline, CDR1 is MNHEY and CDR2 is SVGAGI. V dropped 0 bases and J dropped 5 bases, with 16 bases sitting between them. CDR3 residues: CASSYSAAGKGYGYTF. The CDR3 region has the DNA TGTGCCAGCAGTTACTCTGCGGCAGGGAAGGGGTATGGCTACACCTTC.

This chain links TRBV6-1 with TRBJ2-1, with TRBD1 matching over 7 bases. Per the germline V gene, CDR1 is MNHNS and CDR2 is SASEGT. This CDR3 has 17 residues. V was pared by 6 bases and J by 4 bases, with 15 bases of the junction left unmatched. The CDR3 bases are TGTGCCAGCAGCCCCGGGACAGCTAAGTGGGGGTACAATGAGCAGTTCTTC. It is translated as CASSPGTAKWGYNEQFF.

The sample holds a few counts of this clonotype. This rearrangement joins TRBV5-1 to TRBJ2-1; 7 positions match TRBD2. V lost 7 bases to trimming and J lost 0 bases; unmatched junction nucleotides: 4. The CDR3 is 14 amino acids. In germline, CDR1 is SGHRS, CDR2 YFSETQ. CDR3 in DNA: TGCGCCAGCGGGGGGGAGGGCTCCTACAATGAGCAGTTCTTC. It specifies CASGGEGSYNEQFF.

The gene calls are TRBV28 and TRBJ2-2, with D maybe TRBD2 (6 bases). Germline CDR1 and CDR2: MDHEN and SYDVKM. V lost 3 bases to trimming and J lost 1 base, with 9 bases between them. This CDR3 spans 15 amino acids. In DNA form, the CDR3 reads TGTGCCAGCAGTTTTCGGCGGGAGAACACCGGGGAGCTGTTTTTT. Amino acid sequence: CASSFRRENTGELFF.

V usage is TRBV20-1 and J usage is TRBJ1-1; D uncertain. Germline V CDR1 and CDR2: DFQATT, SNEGSKA (reference sequence). This CDR3 region has 12 residues. Trimming removed 0 bases from V and 5 bases from J, with 7 bases in between. CDR3 protein: CSARDAVTEAFF. CDR3 DNA sequence: TGCAGTGCTAGAGATGCCGTTACTGAAGCTTTCTTT.

This clonotype showed up just a few times. The chain is built from TRBV20-1 and TRBJ1-1; perhaps TRBD1 as D (6 bases). Germline V CDR1 and CDR2: DFQATT, SNEGSKA (reference sequence). The CDR3 extends over 12 amino acids. V lost 6 bases and J lost 3, with 11 bases in between. The CDR3 nucleotides read TGCAGTGCCGGACAGCCAGACACTGAAGCTTTCTTT. Its protein is CSAGQPDTEAFF.

The rearrangement uses TRBV20-1 and TRBJ1-1; D is uncertain. Germline V CDR1 and CDR2: DFQATT, SNEGSKA (reference sequence). This CDR3 has 13 residues. V lost 3 bases, J lost 5 bases, and 13 bases lay in between. The CDR3 here is CSASDLEGTEAFF. Here the CDR3 DNA reads TGCAGTGCTAGCGATCTAGAGGGAACTGAAGCTTTCTTT.

The chain recombines TRBV20-1 with TRBJ2-5, with TRBD1 matching over 10 bases. This CDR3 is 14 amino acids long. V lost 6 bases and J lost 0; bases outside the gene matches: 4. Germline V CDR1 and CDR2: DFQATT, SNEGSKA (reference sequence). Here the CDR3 reads CSAPGTGDQETQYF. The CDR3 coding sequence is TGCAGTGCCCCCGGGACAGGGGACCAAGAGACCCAGTACTTC.

This clonotype was detected many times. V usage is TRBV10-3 and J usage is TRBJ2-2; no reliable D call. V lost 3 bases and J 4 bases, leaving 0 bases between the germline ends. This CDR3 has 11 amino acids. From germline, CDR1 is ENHRY and CDR2 SYGVKD. In DNA, the CDR3 is TGTGCCATCAGTGACACCGGGGAGCTGTTTTTT. It encodes CAISDTGELFF.

The gene calls are TRBV24-1 and TRBJ1-2; 7 bases map to TRBD1. CDR1 and CDR2 (germline): KGHDR, SFDVKD. This CDR3 spans 14 amino acids. With V trimmed by 4 bases and J by 2 bases, 3 bases remained unmatched. The CDR3 loop reads CATSDLGQNYGYTF. As DNA, the CDR3 is TGTGCCACCAGTGACCTGGGACAGAACTATGGCTACACCTTC.

This clonotype was recorded at least ten times. This chain uses TRBV4-2 with TRBJ1-3; possible D gene TRBD1, 6 bases. V lost 4 bases and J 0 bases, leaving 13 bases between the germline ends. This CDR3 contains 16 residues. Germline V CDR1 and CDR2: LGHNA, YNFKEQ. The CDR3 sequence is CASSPVGANSGNTIYF. Written as DNA, the CDR3 is TGTGCCAGCAGCCCCGTGGGGGCTAACTCTGGAAACACCATATATTTT.

The chain has TRBV5-1 and TRBJ1-4; 9 bases map to TRBD1. The V gene's germline CDR1 is SGHRS and CDR2 YFSETQ. The CDR3 has 15 residues. Trimming took 0 bases from V and 8 from J; bases not matched to a gene: 5. This chain's CDR3 is CASSLAGTGTEKLFF. CDR3 DNA: TGCGCCAGCAGCTTGGCCGGGACAGGGACGGAAAAACTGTTTTTT. Looking up the rest from reference TRBV5-1 and TRBJ1-4 gives the full variable domain: KAGVTQTPRYLIKTRGQQVTLSCSPISGHRSVSWYQQTPGQGLQFLFEYFSETQRNKGNFPGRFSGRQFSNSRSEMNVSTLELGDSALYLCASSLAGTGTEKLFFGSGTQLSVL.

This clonotype has only a few counts. The chain combines TRBV2 with TRBJ2-7, with D perhaps matching TRBD1 or TRBD2 (5 bases each). The CDR3 contains 13 residues. V lost 5 bases and J 0 bases, leaving 8 bases between the germline ends. Per the germline V gene, CDR1 is SNHLY and CDR2 is FYNNEI. In DNA, the CDR3 is TGTGCCAGCAGTACCGGGACCTCCTACGAGCAGTACTTC. Its protein product is CASSTGTSYEQYF.

This clonotype has a count of ten or more. This chain links TRBV18 with TRBJ2-7, with 7 bases aligning to TRBD1. The CDR3 contains 14 residues. The trim removed 3 bases at V and 2 bases at J, leaving 4 bases unmatched. Germline CDR1 KGHSH, CDR2 LQKENI. As DNA, the CDR3 is TGTGCCAGCTCACCCGGGACAGCCACCTACGAGCAGTACTTC. Residues: CASSPGTATYEQYF. The complete variable domain, with remaining parts taken from reference TRBV18 and TRBJ2-7, reads NAGVMQNPRHLVRRRGQEARLRCSPMKGHSHVYWYRQLPEEGLKFMVYLQKENIIDESGMPKERFSAEFPKEGPSILRIQQVVRGDSAAYFCASSPGTATYEQYFGPGTRLTVT.

V is TRBV5-1 and J is TRBJ2-4; 10 bases are shared with TRBD2. Germline V lookup: CDR1 SGHRS, CDR2 YFSETQ. Unmatched junction bases numbered 10, after V lost 4 bases and J lost 9 bases. This CDR3 has 15 residues. DNA of the CDR3: TGCGCCAGCAGCGGCCCCGGGACTAGCGAGGGCATTCAGTACTTC. Encoded protein: CASSGPGTSEGIQYF.